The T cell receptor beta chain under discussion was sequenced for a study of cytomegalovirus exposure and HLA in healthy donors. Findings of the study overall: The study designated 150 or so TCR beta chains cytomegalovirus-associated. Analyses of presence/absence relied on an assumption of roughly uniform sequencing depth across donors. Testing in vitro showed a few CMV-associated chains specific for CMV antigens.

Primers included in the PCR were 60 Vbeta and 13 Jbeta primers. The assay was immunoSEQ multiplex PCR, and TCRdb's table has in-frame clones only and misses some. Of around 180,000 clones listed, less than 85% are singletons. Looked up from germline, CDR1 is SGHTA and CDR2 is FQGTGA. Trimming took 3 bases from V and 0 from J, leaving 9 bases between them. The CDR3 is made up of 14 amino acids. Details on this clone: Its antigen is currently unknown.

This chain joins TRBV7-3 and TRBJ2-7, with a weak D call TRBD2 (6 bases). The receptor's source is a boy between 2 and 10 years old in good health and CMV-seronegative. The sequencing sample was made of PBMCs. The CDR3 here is CASSFGSYSYEQYF. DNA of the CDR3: TGTGCCAGCAGCTTCGGGAGCTACTCCTACGAGCAGTACTTC.